These 4 T cell receptor beta chains share one sample of origin, sequenced in a study of tumor-infiltrating lymphocytes in oesophageal squamous cell carcinoma. TCRdb re-called the PCR reads through MiXCR, storing one row per CDR3 protein. The sample holds approximately 2,400 distinct CDR3 sequences; about 15% are singletons and the top ten take about 30%. Sequenced: esophageal tumor tissue. The receptors come from a male donor with esophageal squamous cell carcinoma.

This clonotype showed up many times. The chain recombines TRBV6-2 or TRBV6-3 with TRBJ2-5; D gene ambiguous. V shed 0 bases and J shed 4 bases, with 0 bases lying between them. The CDR3 runs to 11 residues. Germline lookup yields CDR1 MNHEY and CDR2 SVGEGT. CDR3 sequence (DNA): TGTGCCAGCAGTTACTCAGAGACCCAGTACTTC. As protein: CASSYSETQYF.

V and J are TRBV3-1 and TRBJ2-2; no clear D gene. With 4 bases removed from V and 3 bases from J, the gap between germline ends came to 12 bases. Per germline, CDR1 LGHDT and CDR2 YNNKEL (reference sequence). This CDR3 is 15 amino acids long. The CDR3 sequence is CASSRLSWDTGELFF. The CDR3 region has the DNA TGTGCCAGCAGCCGATTGAGCTGGGACACCGGGGAGCTGTTTTTT.

This clonotype occurred many times. The J gene is TRBJ1-6, the V gene TRBV6-1; D is undetermined. Germline loops: CDR1 MNHNS, CDR2 SASEGT. CDR3 length: 14 residues. V was pared by 5 bases and J by 7 bases, with 12 bases between. CDR3 DNA: TGTGCCAGCAGTCAAAAAAGAACCAATTCACCCCTCCACTTT. Protein: CASSQKRTNSPLHF.

As to this clonotype: Because it lacks the conserved phenylalanine or tryptophan at the end, this CDR3 is likely a read error. The limits of the CDR3 on the DNA are not certain, so only TCRdb's listed CDR3 is given. The chain employs TRBV7-3 and TRBJ2-3; the table gives TRBD1 as D, unverified against the DNA. The CDR3 is 17 amino acids in total, end residues counted. The germline V gene has CDR1 SGHTA and CDR2 FQGTGA. The chain's CDR3 is CASSPTTGPNYGYTFGP.